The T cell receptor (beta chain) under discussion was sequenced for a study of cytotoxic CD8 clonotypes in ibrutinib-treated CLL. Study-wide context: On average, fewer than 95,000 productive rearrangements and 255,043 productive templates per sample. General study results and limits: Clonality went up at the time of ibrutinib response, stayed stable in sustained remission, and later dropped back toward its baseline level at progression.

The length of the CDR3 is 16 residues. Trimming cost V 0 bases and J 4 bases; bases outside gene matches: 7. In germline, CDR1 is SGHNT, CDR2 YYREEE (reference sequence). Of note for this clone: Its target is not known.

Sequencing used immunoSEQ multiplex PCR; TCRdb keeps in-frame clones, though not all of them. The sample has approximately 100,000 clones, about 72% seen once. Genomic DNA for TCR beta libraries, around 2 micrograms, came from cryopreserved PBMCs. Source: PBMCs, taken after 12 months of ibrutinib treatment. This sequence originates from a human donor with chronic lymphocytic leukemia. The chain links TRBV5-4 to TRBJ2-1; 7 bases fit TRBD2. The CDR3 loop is CASSLAGGGVYNEQFF. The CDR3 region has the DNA TGTGCCAGCAGCTTGGCCGGGGGAGGGGTATACAATGAGCAGTTCTTC.